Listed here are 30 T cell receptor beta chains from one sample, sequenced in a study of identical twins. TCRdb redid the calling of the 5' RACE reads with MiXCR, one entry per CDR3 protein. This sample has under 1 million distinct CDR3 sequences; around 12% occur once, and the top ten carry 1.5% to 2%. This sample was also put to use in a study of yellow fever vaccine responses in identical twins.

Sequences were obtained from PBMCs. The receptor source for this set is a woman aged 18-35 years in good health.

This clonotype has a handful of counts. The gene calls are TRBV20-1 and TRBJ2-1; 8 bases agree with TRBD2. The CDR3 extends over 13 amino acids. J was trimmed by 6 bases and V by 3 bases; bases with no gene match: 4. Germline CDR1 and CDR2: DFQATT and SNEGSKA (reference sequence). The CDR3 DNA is TGCAGTGCTAGGCGGGGGGTGGTCAATGAGCAGTTCTTC. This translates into CSARRGVVNEQFF.

Here the CDR3 reads CSAPQGDSTEAFF. CDR3 bases: TGCAGTGCTCCACAGGGGGACAGCACTGAAGCTTTCTTT. The rearrangement joins TRBV20-1 to TRBJ1-1; 8 bases fit TRBD1. The germline V gene encodes CDR1 DFQATT and CDR2 SNEGSKA (reference sequence). The CDR3 runs to 13 residues. Trimming removed 5 bases from V and 4 bases from J; junction bases left unmatched: 6.

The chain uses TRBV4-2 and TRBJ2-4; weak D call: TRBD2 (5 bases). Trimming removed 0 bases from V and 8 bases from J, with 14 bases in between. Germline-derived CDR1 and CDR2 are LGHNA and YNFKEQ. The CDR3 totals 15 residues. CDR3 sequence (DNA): TGTGCCAGCAGCCAAGATCATTCTAGCTTCGACATTCAGTACTTC. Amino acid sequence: CASSQDHSSFDIQYF.

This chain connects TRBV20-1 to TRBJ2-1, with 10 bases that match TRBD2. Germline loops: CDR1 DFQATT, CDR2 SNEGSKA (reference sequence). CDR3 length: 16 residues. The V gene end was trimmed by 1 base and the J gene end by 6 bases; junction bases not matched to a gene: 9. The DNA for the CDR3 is TGCAGTGCTAGAGGGTTCCCTAGCGGGAGACCCAATGAGCAGTTCTTC. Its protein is CSARGFPSGRPNEQFF.

Here the CDR3 reads CASSLLAPDSYEQYV. The CDR3 region has the DNA TGTGCCAGCAGCTTATTGGCCCCGGACAGTTACGAGCAGTACGTC. The chain links TRBV7-9 to TRBJ2-7, with D maybe TRBD1 (6 bases). V was clipped by 2 bases and J by 4 bases, with 15 bases between them. The CDR3 runs to 15 residues. CDR1 is SEHNR, CDR2 FQNEAQ, per germline (reference sequence).

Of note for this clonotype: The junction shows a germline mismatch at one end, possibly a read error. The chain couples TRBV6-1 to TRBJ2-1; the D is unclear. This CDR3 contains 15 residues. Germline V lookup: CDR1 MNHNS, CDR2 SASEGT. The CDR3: CASSDSGWIINKQFF. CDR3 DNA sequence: TGTGCCAGCAGTGATTCAGGTTGGATTATCAATAAGCAGTTCTTC.

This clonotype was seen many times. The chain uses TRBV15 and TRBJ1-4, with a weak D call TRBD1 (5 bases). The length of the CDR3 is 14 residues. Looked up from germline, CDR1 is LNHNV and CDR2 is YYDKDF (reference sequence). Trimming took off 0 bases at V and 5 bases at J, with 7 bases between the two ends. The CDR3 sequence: CATSRDPGNEKLFF. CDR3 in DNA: TGTGCCACCAGCAGAGATCCAGGGAATGAAAAACTGTTTTTT. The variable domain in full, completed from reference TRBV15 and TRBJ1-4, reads DAMVIQNPRYQVTQFGKPVTLSCSQTLNHNVMYWYQQKSSQAPKLLFHYYDKDFNNEADTPDNFQSRRPNTSFCFLDIRSPGLGDTAMYLCATSRDPGNEKLFFGSGTQLSVL.

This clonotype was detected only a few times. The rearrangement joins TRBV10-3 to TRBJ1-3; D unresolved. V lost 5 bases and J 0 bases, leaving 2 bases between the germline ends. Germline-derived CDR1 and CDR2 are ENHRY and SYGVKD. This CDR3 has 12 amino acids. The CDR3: CAISNSGNTIYF. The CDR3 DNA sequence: TGTGCCATCAGTAACTCTGGAAACACCATATATTTT.

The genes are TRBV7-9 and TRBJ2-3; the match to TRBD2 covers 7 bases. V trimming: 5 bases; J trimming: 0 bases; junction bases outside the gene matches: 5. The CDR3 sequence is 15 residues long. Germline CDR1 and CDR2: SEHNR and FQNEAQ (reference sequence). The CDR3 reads CASSPLALSTDTQYF. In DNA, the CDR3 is TGTGCCAGCAGCCCACTAGCGCTAAGCACAGATACGCAGTATTTT.

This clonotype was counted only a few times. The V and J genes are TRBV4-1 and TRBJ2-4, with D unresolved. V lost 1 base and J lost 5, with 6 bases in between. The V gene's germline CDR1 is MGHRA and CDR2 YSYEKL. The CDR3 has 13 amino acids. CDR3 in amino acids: CASSQVDENIQYF. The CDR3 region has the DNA TGCGCCAGCAGCCAAGTAGACGAAAACATTCAGTACTTC.

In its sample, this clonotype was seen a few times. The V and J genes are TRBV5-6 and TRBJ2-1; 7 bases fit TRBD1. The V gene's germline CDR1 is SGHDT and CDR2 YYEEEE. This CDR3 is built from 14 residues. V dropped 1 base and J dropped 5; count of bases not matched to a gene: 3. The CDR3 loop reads CASSLYGQDNEQFF. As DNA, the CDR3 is TGTGCCAGCAGCTTGTACGGACAGGACAATGAGCAGTTCTTC.

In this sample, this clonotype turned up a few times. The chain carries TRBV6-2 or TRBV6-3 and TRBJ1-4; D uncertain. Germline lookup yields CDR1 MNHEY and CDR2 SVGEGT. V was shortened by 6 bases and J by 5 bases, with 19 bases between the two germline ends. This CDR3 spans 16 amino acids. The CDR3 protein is CASRNTAAKRNEKLFF. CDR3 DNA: TGTGCCAGCAGGAACACGGCGGCGAAAAGAAATGAAAAACTGTTTTTT.

This CDR3 is CASSFGLAGGPGDTQYF. The CDR3 DNA reads TGCGCCAGCAGCTTTGGACTAGCGGGGGGTCCGGGAGATACGCAGTATTTT. The chain uses TRBV5-1 and TRBJ2-3, with 14 bases matching TRBD2. Germline lookup yields CDR1 SGHRS and CDR2 YFSETQ. Germline trimming cut 2 bases from V and 5 bases from J; bases unmatched to any gene: 7. The CDR3 is 17 amino acids. The variable domain in full, with the rest retrieved from reference TRBV5-1 and TRBJ2-3, is KAGVTQTPRYLIKTRGQQVTLSCSPISGHRSVSWYQQTPGQGLQFLFEYFSETQRNKGNFPGRFSGRQFSNSRSEMNVSTLELGDSALYLCASSFGLAGGPGDTQYFGPGTRLTVL.

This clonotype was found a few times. The DNA for the CDR3 is TGTGCCAGCAGTCCGAGCCTTCGGAACACTGAAGCTTTCTTT. Protein sequence: CASSPSLRNTEAFF. The chain links TRBV6-1 to TRBJ1-1; D gene uncertain. V was pared by 5 bases and J by 1 base, with 11 bases between. CDR3 length: 14 amino acids. Germline CDR1 and CDR2: MNHNS and SASEGT.

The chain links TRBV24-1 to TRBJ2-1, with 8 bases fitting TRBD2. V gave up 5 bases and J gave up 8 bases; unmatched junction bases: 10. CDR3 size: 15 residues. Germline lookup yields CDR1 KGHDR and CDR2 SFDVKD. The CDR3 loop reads CATSGPIAGPDEQFF. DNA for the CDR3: TGTGCCACCAGTGGACCAATAGCGGGGCCGGATGAGCAGTTCTTC.

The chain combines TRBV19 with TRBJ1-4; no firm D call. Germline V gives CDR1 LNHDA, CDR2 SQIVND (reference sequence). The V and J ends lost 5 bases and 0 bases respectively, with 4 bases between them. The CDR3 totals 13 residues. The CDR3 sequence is CASSWATNEKLFF. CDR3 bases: TGTGCCAGTAGTTGGGCAACTAATGAAAAACTGTTTTTT.

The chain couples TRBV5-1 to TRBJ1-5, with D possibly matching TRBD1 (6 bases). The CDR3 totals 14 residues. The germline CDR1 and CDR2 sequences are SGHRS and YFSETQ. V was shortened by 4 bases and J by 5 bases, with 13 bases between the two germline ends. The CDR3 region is CASSTGQRDQPQHF. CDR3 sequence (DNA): TGCGCCAGCAGCACTGGACAGAGAGATCAGCCCCAGCATTTT.

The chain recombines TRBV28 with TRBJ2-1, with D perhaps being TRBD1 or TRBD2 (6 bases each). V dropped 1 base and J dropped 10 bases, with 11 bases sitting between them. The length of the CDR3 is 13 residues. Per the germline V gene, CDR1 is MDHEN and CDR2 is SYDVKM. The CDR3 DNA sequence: TGTGCCAGCAGTTTATTAGGGGGGCCCGAGCAGTTCTTC. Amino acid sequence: CASSLLGGPEQFF.

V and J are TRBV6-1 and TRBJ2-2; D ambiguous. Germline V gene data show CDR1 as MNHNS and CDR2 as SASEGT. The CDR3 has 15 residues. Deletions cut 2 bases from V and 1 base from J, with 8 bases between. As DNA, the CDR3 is TGTGCCAGCAGTGAACTGAGGCGGAACACCGGGGAGCTGTTTTTT. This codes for CASSELRRNTGELFF.

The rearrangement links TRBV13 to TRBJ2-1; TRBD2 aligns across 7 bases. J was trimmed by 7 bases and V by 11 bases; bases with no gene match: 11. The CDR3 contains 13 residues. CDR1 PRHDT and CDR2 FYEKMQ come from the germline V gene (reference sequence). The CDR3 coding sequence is TGTGCCTTCTCTGGGGGGGGTCGGAATGAGCAGTTCTTC. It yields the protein CAFSGGGRNEQFF.

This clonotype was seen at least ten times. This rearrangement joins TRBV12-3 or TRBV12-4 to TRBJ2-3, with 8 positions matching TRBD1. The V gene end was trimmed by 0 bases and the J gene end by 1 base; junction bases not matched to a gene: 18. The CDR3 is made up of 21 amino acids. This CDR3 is CASSLATAGGEYFWGTDTQYF. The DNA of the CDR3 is TGTGCCAGCAGTTTAGCAACGGCAGGGGGCGAATACTTTTGGGGCACAGATACGCAGTATTTT.

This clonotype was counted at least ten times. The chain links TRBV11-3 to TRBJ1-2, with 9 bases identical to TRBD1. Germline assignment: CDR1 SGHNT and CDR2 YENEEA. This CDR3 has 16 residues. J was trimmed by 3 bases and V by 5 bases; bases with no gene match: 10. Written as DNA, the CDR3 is TGTGCCAGCAGCCCCAGACCGGGACAGGGAGACTATGGCTACACCTTC. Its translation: CASSPRPGQGDYGYTF.

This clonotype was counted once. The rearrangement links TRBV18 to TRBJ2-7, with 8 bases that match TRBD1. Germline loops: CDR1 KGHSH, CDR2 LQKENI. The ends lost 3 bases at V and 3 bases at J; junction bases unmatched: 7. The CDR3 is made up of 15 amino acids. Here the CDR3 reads CASSPPGTGNYEQYF. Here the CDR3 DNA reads TGTGCCAGCTCACCCCCAGGGACAGGAAACTACGAGCAGTACTTC. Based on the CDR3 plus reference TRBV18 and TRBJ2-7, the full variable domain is NAGVMQNPRHLVRRRGQEARLRCSPMKGHSHVYWYRQLPEEGLKFMVYLQKENIIDESGMPKERFSAEFPKEGPSILRIQQVVRGDSAAYFCASSPPGTGNYEQYFGPGTRLTVT.

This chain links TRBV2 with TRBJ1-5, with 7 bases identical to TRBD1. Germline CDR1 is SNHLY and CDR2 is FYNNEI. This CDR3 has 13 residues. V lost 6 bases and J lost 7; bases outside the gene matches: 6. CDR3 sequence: CASRTGPEQPQHF. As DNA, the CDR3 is TGTGCCAGCAGGACAGGGCCAGAGCAGCCCCAGCATTTT.

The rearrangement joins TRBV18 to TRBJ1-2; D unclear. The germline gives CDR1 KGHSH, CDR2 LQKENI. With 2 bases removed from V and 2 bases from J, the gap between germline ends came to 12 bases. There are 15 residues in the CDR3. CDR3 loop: CASSPMEGLNYGYTF. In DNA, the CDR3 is TGTGCCAGCTCACCAATGGAGGGCCTCAACTATGGCTACACCTTC.

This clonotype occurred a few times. CDR3 region: CASSYDRGSQPQHF. The CDR3 DNA follows: TGTGCCAGCAGTTATGACAGGGGCTCTCAGCCCCAGCATTTT. V usage is TRBV6-5 and J usage is TRBJ1-5, with 8 bases aligning to TRBD1. The CDR3 is made up of 14 amino acids. CDR1 and CDR2 (germline): MNHEY, SVGAGI. The J segment lost 6 bases and the V segment lost 3 bases, leaving 4 bases of the junction unmatched.

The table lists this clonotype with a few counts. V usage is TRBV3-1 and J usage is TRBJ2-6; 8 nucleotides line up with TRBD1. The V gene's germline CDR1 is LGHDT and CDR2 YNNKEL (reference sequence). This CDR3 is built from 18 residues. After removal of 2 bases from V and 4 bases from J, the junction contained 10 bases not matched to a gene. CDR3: CASSQLGQGRPGANVLTF. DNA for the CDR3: TGTGCCAGCAGCCAACTTGGACAGGGTCGTCCCGGGGCCAACGTCCTGACTTTC.

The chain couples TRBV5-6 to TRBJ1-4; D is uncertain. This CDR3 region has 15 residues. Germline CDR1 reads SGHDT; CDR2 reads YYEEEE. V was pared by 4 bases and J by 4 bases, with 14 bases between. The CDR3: CASSLPGRHNEKLFF. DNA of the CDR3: TGTGCCAGCAGCCTTCCCGGGCGCCATAATGAAAAACTGTTTTTT.

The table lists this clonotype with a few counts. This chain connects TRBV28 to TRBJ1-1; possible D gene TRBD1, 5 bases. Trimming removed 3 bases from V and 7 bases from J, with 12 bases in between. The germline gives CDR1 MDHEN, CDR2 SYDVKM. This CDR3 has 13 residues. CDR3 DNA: TGTGCCAGCAGTTTCAGGGAGAGTATTGAAGCTTTCTTT. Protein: CASSFRESIEAFF.

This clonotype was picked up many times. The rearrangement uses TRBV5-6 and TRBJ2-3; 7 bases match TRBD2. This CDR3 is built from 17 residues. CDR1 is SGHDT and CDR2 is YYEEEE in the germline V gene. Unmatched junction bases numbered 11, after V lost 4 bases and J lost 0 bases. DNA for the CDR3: TGTGCCAGCAGCCTATCTGGGGCGGGAGTAAGCACAGATACGCAGTATTTT. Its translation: CASSLSGAGVSTDTQYF.